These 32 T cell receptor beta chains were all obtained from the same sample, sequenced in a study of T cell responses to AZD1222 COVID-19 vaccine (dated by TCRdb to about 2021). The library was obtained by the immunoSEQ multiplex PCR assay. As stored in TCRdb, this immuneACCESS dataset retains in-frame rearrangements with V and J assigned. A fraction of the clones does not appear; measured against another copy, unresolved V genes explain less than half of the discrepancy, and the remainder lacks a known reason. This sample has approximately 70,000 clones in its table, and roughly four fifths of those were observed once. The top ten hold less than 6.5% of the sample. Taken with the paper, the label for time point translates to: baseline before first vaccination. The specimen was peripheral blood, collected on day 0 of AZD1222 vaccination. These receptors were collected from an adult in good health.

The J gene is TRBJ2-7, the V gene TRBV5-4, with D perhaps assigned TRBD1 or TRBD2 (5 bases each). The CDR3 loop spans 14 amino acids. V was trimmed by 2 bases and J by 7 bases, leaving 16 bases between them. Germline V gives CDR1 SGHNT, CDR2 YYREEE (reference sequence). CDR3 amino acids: CASSLRSRGEEQYF. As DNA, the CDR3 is TGTGCCAGCAGCTTAAGGTCACGAGGGGAGGAGCAGTACTTC.

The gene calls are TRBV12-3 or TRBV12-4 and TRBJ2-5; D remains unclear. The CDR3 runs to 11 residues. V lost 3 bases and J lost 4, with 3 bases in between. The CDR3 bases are TGTGCCAGCAGTTTGAGAGAGACCCAGTACTTC. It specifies CASSLRETQYF.

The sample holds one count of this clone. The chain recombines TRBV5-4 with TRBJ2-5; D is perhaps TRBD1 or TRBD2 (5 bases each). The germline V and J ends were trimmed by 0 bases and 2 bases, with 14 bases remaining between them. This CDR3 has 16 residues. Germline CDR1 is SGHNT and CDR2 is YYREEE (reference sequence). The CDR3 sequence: CASSLAPRDLQETQYF. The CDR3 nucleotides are TGTGCCAGCAGCTTGGCTCCCAGGGACCTACAAGAGACCCAGTACTTC.

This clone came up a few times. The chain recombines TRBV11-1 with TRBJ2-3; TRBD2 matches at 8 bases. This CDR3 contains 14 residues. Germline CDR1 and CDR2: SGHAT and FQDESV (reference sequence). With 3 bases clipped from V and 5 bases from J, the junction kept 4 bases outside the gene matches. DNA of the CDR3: TGTGCCAGCAGCTTGGCGGGGGGCATAGATACGCAGTATTTT. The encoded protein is CASSLAGGIDTQYF.

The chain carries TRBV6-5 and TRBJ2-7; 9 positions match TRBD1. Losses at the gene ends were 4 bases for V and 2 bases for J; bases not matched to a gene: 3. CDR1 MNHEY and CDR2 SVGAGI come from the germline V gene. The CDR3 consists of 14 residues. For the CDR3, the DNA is TGTGCCAGCAGTTCGGACAGGGGCACCTACGAGCAGTACTTC. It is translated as CASSSDRGTYEQYF.

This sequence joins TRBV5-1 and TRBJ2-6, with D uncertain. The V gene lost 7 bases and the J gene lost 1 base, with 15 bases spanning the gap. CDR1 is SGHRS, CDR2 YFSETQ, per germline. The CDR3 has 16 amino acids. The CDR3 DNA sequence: TGCGCCAGCGGAGCTGCGAGTTGGTCTGGGGCCAACGTCCTGACTTTC. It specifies CASGAASWSGANVLTF.

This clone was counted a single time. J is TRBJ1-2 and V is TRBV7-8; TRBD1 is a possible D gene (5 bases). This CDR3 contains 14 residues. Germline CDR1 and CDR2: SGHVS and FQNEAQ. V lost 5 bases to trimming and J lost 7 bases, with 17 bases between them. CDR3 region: CASSQPGPLGGYTF. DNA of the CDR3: TGTGCCAGCAGCCAACCGGGACCCCTAGGTGGCTACACCTTC.

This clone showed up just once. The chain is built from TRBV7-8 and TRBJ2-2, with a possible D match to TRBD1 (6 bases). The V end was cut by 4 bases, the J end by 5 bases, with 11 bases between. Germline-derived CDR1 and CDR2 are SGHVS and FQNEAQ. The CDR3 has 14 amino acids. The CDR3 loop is CASSSQGQTGELFF. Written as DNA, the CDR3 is TGTGCCAGCAGCTCACAGGGCCAAACCGGGGAGCTGTTTTTT. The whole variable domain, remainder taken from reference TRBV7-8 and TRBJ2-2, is GAGVSQSPRYKVAKRGQDVALRCDPISGHVSLFWYQQALGQGPEFLTYFQNEAQLDKSGLPSDRFFAERPEGSVSTLKIQRTQQEDSAVYLCASSSQGQTGELFFGEGSRLTVL.

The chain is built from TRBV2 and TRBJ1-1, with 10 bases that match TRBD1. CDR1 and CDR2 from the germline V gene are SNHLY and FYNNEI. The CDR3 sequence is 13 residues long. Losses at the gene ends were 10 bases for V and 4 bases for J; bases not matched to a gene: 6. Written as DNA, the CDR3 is TGTGCCACGACGGGACAGGGGATCACTGAAGCTTTCTTT. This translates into CATTGQGITEAFF.

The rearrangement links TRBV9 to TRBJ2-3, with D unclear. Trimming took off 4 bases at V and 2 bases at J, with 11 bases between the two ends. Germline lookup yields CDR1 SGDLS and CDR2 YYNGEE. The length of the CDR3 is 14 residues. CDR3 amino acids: CASSPTEYTDTQYF. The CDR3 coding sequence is TGTGCCAGCAGCCCAACAGAGTACACAGATACGCAGTATTTT.

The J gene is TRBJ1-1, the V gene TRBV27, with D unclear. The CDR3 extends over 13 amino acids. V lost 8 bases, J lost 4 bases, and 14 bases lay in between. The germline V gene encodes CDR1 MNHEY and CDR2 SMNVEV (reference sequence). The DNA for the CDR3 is TGTGCCAGCCGCCCGGGAAGGCGCACTGAAGCTTTCTTT. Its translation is CASRPGRRTEAFF.

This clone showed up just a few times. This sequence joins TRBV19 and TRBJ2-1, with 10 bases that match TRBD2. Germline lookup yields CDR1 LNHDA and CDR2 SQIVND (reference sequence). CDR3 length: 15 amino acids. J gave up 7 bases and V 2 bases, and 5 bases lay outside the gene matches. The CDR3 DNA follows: TGTGCCAGTAGTATAAGTAGCGGGGGGCGGAATGAGCAGTTCTTC. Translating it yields CASSISSGGRNEQFF.

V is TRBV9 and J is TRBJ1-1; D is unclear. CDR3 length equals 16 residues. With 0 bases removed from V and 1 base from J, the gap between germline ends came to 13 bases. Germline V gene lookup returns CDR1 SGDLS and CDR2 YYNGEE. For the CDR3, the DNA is TGTGCCAGCAGCGTAGTTTTTGGGCGAGGGAACACTGAAGCTTTCTTT. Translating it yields CASSVVFGRGNTEAFF.

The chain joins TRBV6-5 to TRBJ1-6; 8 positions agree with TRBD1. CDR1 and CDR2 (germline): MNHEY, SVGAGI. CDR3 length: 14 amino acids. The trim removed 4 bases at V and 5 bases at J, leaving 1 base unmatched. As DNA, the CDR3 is TGTGCCAGCAGTTGGGACAGGAATAATTCACCCCTCCACTTT. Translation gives CASSWDRNNSPLHF.

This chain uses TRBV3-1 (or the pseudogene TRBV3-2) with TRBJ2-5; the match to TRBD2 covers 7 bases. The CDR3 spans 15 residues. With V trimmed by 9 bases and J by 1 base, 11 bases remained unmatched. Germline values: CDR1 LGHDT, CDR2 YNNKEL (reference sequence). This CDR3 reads CASLRAGNPQETQYF. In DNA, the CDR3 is TGTGCCAGTTTAAGAGCGGGGAACCCCCAAGAGACCCAGTACTTC.

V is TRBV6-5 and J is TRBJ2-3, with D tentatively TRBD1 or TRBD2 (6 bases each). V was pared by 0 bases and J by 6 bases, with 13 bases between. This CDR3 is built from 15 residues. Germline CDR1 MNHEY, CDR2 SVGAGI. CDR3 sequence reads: CASSYSGGSGDTQYF. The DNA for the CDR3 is TGTGCCAGCAGTTACTCAGGGGGGAGCGGGGATACGCAGTATTTT.

The CDR3 region has the DNA TGTGCCAGCAGCGTAGCTTCACAGGGAGCAACTAATGAAAAACTGTTTTTT. It codes for CASSVASQGATNEKLFF. The rearrangement uses TRBV9 and TRBJ1-4, with D possibly being TRBD1 (6 bases). The CDR3 is made up of 17 amino acids. V dropped 0 bases and J dropped 0 bases, with 12 bases sitting between them. Per germline, CDR1 SGDLS and CDR2 YYNGEE.

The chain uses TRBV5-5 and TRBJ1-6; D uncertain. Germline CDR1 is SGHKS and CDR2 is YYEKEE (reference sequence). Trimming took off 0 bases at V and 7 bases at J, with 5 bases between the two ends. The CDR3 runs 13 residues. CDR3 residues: CASSLGGNSPLHF. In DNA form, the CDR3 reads TGTGCCAGCAGCTTGGGCGGGAATTCACCCCTCCACTTT. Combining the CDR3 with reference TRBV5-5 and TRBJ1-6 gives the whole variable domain DAGVTQSPTHLIKTRGQQVTLRCSPISGHKSVSWYQQVLGQGPQFIFQYYEKEERGRGNFPDRFSARQFPNYSSELNVNALLLGDSALYLCASSLGGNSPLHFGNGTRLTVT.

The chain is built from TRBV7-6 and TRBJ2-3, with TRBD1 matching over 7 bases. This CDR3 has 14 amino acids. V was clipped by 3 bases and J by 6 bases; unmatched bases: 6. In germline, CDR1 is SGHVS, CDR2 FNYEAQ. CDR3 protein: CASSLGQQKDTQYF. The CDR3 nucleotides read TGTGCCAGCAGCTTGGGACAGCAGAAGGATACGCAGTATTTT.

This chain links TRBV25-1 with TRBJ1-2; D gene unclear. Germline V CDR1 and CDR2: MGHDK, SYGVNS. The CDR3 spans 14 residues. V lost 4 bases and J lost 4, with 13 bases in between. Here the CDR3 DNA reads TGTGCCAGCAGTGCTAATCTGGGTGGCTATGGCTACACCTTC. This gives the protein CASSANLGGYGYTF.

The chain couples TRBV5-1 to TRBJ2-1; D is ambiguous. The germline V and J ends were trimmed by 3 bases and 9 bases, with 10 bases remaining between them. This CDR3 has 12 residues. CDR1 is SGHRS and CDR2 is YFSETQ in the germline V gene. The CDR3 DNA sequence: TGCGCCAGCAGCTACCTACAGTCTGAGCAGTTCTTC. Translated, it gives CASSYLQSEQFF.

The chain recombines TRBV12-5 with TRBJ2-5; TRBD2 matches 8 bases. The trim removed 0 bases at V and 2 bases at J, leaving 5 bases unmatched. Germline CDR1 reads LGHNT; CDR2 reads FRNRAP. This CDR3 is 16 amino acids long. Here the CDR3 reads CASGLVRTSPQETQYF. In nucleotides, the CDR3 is TGTGCTAGTGGTTTGGTAAGGACTAGCCCTCAAGAGACCCAGTACTTC.

In nucleotides, the CDR3 is TGTGCCAGCAGCCGGGTGAAACTAGCGGGGATCTACGAGCAGTACTTC. It translates to CASSRVKLAGIYEQYF. The chain uses TRBV14 and TRBJ2-7; 10 bases map to TRBD2. With 4 bases clipped from V and 3 bases from J, the junction kept 9 bases outside the gene matches. CDR1 is SGHDN and CDR2 is FVKESK in the germline V gene. CDR3 length equals 16 residues.

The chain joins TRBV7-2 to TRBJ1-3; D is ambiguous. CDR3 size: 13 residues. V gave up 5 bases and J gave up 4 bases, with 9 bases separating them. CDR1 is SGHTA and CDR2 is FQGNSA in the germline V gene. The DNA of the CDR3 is TGTGCCAGCAGCCGAGACGGGGGAAACACCATATATTTT. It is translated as CASSRDGGNTIYF. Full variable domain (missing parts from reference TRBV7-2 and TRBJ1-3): GAGVSQSPSNKVTEKGKDVELRCDPISGHTALYWYRQSLGQGLEFLIYFQGNSAPDKSGLPSDRFSAERTGGSVSTLTIQRTQQEDSAVYLCASSRDGGNTIYFGEGSWLTVV.

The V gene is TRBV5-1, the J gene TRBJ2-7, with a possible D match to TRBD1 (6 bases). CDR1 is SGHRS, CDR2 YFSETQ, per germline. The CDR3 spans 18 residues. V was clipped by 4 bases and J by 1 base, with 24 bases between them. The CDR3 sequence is CASSLLSGAPILSYEQYF. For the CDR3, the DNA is TGCGCCAGCAGCCTACTCTCAGGGGCCCCGATACTATCCTACGAGCAGTACTTC.

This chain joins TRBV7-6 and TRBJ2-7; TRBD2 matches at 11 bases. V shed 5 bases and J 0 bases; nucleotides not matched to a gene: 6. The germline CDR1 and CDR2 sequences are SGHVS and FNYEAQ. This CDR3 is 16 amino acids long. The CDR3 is CASSTASGGTSYEQYF. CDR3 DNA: TGTGCCAGCAGCACAGCTAGCGGGGGGACCTCCTACGAGCAGTACTTC.

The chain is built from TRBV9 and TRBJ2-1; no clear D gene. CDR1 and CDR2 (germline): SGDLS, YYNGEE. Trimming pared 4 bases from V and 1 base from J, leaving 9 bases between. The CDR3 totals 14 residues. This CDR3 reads CASSPTGSYNEQFF. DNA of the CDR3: TGTGCCAGCAGCCCGACCGGGTCCTACAATGAGCAGTTCTTC.

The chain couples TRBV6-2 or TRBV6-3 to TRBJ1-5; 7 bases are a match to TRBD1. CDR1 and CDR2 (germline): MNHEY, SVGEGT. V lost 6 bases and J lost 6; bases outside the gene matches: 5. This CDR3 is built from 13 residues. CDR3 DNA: TGTGCCAGCAGCTCCCACAGGGGTCAGCCCCAGCATTTT. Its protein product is CASSSHRGQPQHF.

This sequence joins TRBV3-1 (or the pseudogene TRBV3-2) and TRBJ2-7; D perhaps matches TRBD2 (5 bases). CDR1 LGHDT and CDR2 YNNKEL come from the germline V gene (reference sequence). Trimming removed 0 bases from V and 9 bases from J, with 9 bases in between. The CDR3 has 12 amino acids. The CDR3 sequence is CASSQDEGAQYF. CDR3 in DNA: TGTGCCAGCAGCCAAGATGAGGGCGCGCAGTACTTC.

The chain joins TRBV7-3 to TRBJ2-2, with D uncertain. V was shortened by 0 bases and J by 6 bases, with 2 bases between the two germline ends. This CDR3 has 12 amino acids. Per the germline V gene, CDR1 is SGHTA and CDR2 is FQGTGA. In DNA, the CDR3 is TGTGCCAGCAGCTTAACGGCCGGGGAGCTGTTTTTT. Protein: CASSLTAGELFF.

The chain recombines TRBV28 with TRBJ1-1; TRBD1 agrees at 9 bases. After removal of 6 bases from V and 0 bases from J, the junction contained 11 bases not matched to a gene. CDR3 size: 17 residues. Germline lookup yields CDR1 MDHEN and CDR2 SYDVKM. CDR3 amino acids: CASRDTGGGWMNTEAFF. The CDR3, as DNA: TGTGCCAGCAGGGATACAGGGGGCGGATGGATGAACACTGAAGCTTTCTTT.

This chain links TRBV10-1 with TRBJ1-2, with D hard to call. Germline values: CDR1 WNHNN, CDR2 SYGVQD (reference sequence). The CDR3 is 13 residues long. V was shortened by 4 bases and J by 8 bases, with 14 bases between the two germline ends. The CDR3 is CASSGQDRGGYTF. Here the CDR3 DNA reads TGCGCCAGCAGTGGCCAGGACCGCGGGGGCTACACCTTC.